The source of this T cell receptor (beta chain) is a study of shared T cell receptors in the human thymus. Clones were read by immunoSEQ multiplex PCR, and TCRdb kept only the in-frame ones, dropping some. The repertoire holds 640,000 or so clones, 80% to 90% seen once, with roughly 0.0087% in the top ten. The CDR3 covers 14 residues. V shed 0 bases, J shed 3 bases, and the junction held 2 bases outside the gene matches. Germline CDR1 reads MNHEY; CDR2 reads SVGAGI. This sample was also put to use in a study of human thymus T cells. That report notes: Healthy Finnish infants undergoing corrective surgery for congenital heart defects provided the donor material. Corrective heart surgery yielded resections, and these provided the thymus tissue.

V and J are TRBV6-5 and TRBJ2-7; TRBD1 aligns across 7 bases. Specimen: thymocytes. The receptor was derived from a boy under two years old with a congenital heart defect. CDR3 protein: CASSYSGQIYEQYF. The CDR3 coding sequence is TGTGCCAGCAGTTACTCGGGACAGATCTACGAGCAGTACTTC.